A single sample gave rise to the 9 T cell receptor beta chains below, sequenced in a study of regulatory T cells in long-lasting Graves disease. The time point is: newly diagnosed GD, antithyroid drugs for less than 3 months. RNA from PBMCs was the source of the TCR library. To make TCR beta libraries, researchers used iRepertoire HTBI primers and Arm-PCR of CDR3 regions. TCRdb reprocessed the multiplex PCR reads via MiXCR and lists one record per CDR3 protein. The table has 600,000 to 650,000 distinct CDR3 sequences, around 17% seen once; the top ten hold around 19%. The same data also went into a second study, on T cells in Graves' hyperthyroidism and ophthalmopathy.

Sequencing used peripheral blood mononuclear cells (PBMCs), obtained at new diagnosis, from a patient treated with antithyroid drugs. These receptors came from a woman in her 30s with Graves disease.

This clonotype appeared many times. The rearrangement uses TRBV29-1 and TRBJ1-4; D not resolved. V lost 4 bases and J 5 bases, leaving 8 bases between the germline ends. This CDR3 comprises 12 residues. The V gene's germline CDR1 is SQVTM and CDR2 ANQGSEA. DNA for the CDR3: TGCAGCGTTGGCTTCGGGAATGAAAAACTGTTTTTT. Translating it yields CSVGFGNEKLFF.

The sample holds one count of this clonotype. The V gene is TRBV20-1, the J gene TRBJ2-2; possibly TRBD1 for D (6 bases). This CDR3 spans 16 amino acids. Germline CDR1 and CDR2: DFQATT and SNEGSKA (reference sequence). V lost 4 bases and J lost 3, with 18 bases in between. CDR3 protein: CSANDRTSVDTGELFF. The CDR3 DNA is TGCAGTGCTAACGACAGGACCTCTGTGGACACCGGGGAGCTGTTTTTT.

This clonotype was recorded a few times. The chain links TRBV7-2 to TRBJ2-1; TRBD1 matches at 10 bases. Gene TRBJ2-5 matches the end of the DNA better, so the J call may be wrong. The germline CDR1 and CDR2 sequences are SGHTA and FQGNSA. This CDR3 has 16 residues. CDR3 region: CASSLFGTGVQETQYF. The DNA of the CDR3 is TGTGCCAGCAGCTTATTCGGGACAGGGGTCCAAGAGACCCAGTACTTC.

There are many counts of this clonotype. The gene calls are TRBV3-1 and TRBJ1-2; D gene uncertain. V was trimmed by 3 bases and J by 4 bases, leaving 6 bases between them. CDR3 length: 12 residues. In germline, CDR1 is LGHDT, CDR2 YNNKEL (reference sequence). The CDR3: CASSQKTYGYTF. CDR3 DNA: TGTGCCAGCAGCCAGAAGACCTATGGCTACACCTTC.

The sample holds a few counts of this clonotype. A much larger clone differs by one base, so this may be a read error. The rearrangement uses TRBV5-1 and TRBJ2-7; 7 bases map to TRBD1. The V gene end was trimmed by 4 bases and the J gene end by 6 bases; junction bases not matched to a gene: 16. There are 16 residues in the CDR3. CDR1 is SGHRS, CDR2 YFSETQ, per germline. CDR3 loop: CASSDAGTATICEQYF. CDR3 in DNA: TGCGCCAGCAGCGATGCCGGGACAGCAACAATCTGCGAGCAGTACTTC.

This clonotype was observed many times. The chain couples TRBV28 to TRBJ2-1; no reliable D call. This CDR3 is 14 amino acids long. V was cut by 1 base and J by 4 bases, with 8 bases left in between. Looked up from germline, CDR1 is MDHEN and CDR2 is SYDVKM. CDR3 loop: CASSLSGIYNEQFF. As DNA, the CDR3 is TGTGCCAGCAGTTTATCTGGAATTTACAATGAGCAGTTCTTC.

This clonotype was detected many times. The gene calls are TRBV29-1 and TRBJ1-1; D is unclear. Germline V lookup: CDR1 SQVTM, CDR2 ANQGSEA. There are 17 residues in the CDR3. The V end was cut by 3 bases, the J end by 5 bases, with 25 bases between. CDR3 sequence: CSVDFGREGRGGTEAFF. CDR3 nucleotide sequence: TGCAGCGTTGATTTTGGGAGGGAGGGAAGAGGTGGGACTGAAGCTTTCTTT.

This clonotype was observed at least ten times. The V and J genes are TRBV7-9 and TRBJ1-2, with no clear D. Per the germline V gene, CDR1 is SEHNR and CDR2 is FQNEAQ (reference sequence). Trimming cost V 5 bases and J 4 bases, with 14 bases left between them. The CDR3 has 14 residues. The CDR3 protein is CASSHNPAIYGYTF. For the CDR3, the DNA is TGTGCCAGCAGCCATAACCCAGCGATCTATGGCTACACCTTC.

In this sample, this clonotype turned up many times. This chain joins TRBV2 and TRBJ1-2, with D uncertain. Trimming shortened V by 8 bases and J by 4 bases, and 11 bases separated the two germline ends. This CDR3 is 12 amino acids long. From germline, CDR1 is SNHLY and CDR2 FYNNEI. The CDR3 DNA reads as TGTGCCAGCTCGGCCGGCAGCTATGGCTACACCTTC. This codes for CASSAGSYGYTF.